The 5 T cell receptor beta chains below come from one sample, sequenced in a study of blood T cell repertoires in COVID-19. TCRdb's table, derived via immunoSEQ multiplex PCR, lists solely in-frame clones and lacks some. Of hundreds of thousands of clones listed, roughly 90% were seen once; the top ten hold about 8.6%. Material: peripheral blood. The receptors shown here come from a young man with active or convalescent COVID-19.

The chain joins TRBV6-6 to TRBJ2-7, with 7 bases aligning to TRBD2. The CDR3 totals 16 residues. V lost 8 bases, J lost 2 bases, and 15 bases stayed unmatched. CDR1 is MNHNY and CDR2 is SVGAGI in the germline V gene (reference sequence). DNA for the CDR3: TGTGCCAGCGGGGCCTATGGTAGCGGGCGACCCTACGAGCAGTACTTC. Its translation: CASGAYGSGRPYEQYF.

The rearrangement joins TRBV4-1 to TRBJ2-3; TRBD2 matches at 9 bases. From germline, CDR1 is MGHRA and CDR2 YSYEKL. Trimming cost V 3 bases and J 0 bases; bases outside gene matches: 4. The CDR3 length is 16 residues. CDR3 coding DNA: TGCGCCAGCAGCCATCGACTAGCGGCTAGCACAGATACGCAGTATTTT. This gives the protein CASSHRLAASTDTQYF.

The chain employs TRBV15 and TRBJ2-7, with 8 nucleotides matching TRBD1. The CDR3 is made up of 14 amino acids. In germline, CDR1 is LNHNV, CDR2 YYDKDF (reference sequence). V was clipped by 5 bases and J by 4 bases; unmatched bases: 7. Here the CDR3 DNA reads TGTGCCACCAGCCTTCACAGACAGGGGTACGAGCAGTACTTC. Residues: CATSLHRQGYEQYF.

In the case of this clone: Other DNA sequences of this sample code for an identical CDR3. V and J are TRBV9 and TRBJ2-3, with unresolved D. Germline V gene data show CDR1 as SGDLS and CDR2 as YYNGEE. V lost 0 bases and J lost 4, with 3 bases in between. The CDR3 sequence is 12 residues long. CDR3 region: CASSVAADTQYF. CDR3 coding DNA: TGTGCCAGCAGCGTAGCCGCAGATACGCAGTATTTT.

The J gene is TRBJ2-1, the V gene TRBV4-1; the match to TRBD2 covers 12 bases. The CDR3 spans 16 residues. Trimming at V came to 3 bases and at J to 5 bases, leaving 5 bases not matched to a gene. From germline, CDR1 is MGHRA and CDR2 YSYEKL. Here the CDR3 reads CASSHPLAGGNNEQFF. CDR3 nucleotide sequence: TGCGCCAGCAGCCATCCCCTAGCGGGGGGGAACAATGAGCAGTTCTTC.